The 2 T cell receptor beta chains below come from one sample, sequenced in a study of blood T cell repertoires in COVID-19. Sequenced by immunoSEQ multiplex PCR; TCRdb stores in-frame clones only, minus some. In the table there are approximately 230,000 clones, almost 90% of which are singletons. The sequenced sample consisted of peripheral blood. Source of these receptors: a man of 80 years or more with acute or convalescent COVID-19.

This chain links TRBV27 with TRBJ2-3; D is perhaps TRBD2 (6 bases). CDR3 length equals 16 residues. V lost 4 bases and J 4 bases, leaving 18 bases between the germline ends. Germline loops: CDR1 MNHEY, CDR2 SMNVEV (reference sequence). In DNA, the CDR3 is TGTGCCAGCAGTTCCCCCGGCAGGGAGGTCGCAGATACGCAGTATTTT. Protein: CASSSPGREVADTQYF.

This CDR3 reads CASSLRLDSETQYF. CDR3 in DNA: TGTGCCAGCAGCCTAAGACTAGATTCCGAGACCCAGTACTTC. The gene calls are TRBV7-9 and TRBJ2-5; tentative D call: TRBD2 (6 bases). Germline CDR1 is SEHNR and CDR2 is FQNEAQ (reference sequence). Trimming removed 5 bases at V and 5 bases at J, with 15 bases between. The CDR3 has 14 amino acids.